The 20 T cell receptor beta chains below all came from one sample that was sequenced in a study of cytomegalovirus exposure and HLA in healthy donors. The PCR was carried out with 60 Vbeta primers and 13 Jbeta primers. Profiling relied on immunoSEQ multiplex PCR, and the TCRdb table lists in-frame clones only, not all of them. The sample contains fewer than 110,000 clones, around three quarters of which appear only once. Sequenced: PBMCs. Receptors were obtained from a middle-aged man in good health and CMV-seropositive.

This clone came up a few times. This CDR3 reads CASGDSGISYNEQFF. The CDR3 DNA reads as TGTGCCAGCGGGGATAGCGGGATTTCCTACAATGAGCAGTTCTTC. This chain connects TRBV6-6 to TRBJ2-1; 8 bases fit TRBD2. Looked up from germline, CDR1 is MNHNY and CDR2 is SVGAGI (reference sequence). After removal of 8 bases from V and 1 base from J, the junction contained 7 bases not matched to a gene. The CDR3 is 15 amino acids.

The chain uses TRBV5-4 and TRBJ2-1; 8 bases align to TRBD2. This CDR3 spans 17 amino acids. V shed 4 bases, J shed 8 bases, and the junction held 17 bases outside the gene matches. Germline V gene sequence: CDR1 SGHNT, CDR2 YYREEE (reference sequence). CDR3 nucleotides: TGTGCCAGCAGCCCAACCTGGGGGAGCGGGAGTTTGTATGAGCAGTTCTTC. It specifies CASSPTWGSGSLYEQFF.

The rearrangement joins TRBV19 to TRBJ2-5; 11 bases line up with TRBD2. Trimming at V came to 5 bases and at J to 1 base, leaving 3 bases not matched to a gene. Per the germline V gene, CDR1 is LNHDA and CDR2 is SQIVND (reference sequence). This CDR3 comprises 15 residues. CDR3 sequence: CASSLTSGIQETQYF. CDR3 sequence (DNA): TGTGCCAGTAGTCTGACTAGCGGGATCCAAGAGACCCAGTACTTC. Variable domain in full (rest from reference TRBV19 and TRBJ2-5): DGGITQSPKYLFRKEGQNVTLSCEQNLNHDAMYWYRQDPGQGLRLIYYSQIVNDFQKGDIAEGYSVSREKKESFPLTVTSAQKNPTAFYLCASSLTSGIQETQYFGPGTRLLVL.

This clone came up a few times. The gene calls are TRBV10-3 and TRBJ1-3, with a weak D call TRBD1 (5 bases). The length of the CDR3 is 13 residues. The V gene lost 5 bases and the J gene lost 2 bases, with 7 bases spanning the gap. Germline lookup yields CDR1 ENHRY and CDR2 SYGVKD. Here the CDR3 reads CAISQQAGNTIYF. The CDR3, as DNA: TGTGCCATCAGTCAACAGGCTGGAAACACCATATATTTT.

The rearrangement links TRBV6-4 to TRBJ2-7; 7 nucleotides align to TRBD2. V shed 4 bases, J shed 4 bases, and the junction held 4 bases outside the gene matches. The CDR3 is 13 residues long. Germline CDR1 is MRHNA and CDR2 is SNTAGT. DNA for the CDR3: TGTGCCAGCAGTGTGGGAGCGGGATACGAGCAGTACTTC. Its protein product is CASSVGAGYEQYF.

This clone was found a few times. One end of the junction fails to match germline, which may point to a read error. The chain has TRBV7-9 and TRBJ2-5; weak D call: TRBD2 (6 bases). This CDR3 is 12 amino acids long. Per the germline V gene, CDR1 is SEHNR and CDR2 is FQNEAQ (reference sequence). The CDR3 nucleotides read TGTTCCAGCAGCCCGGAGGGGAAGACCCAGTACTTC. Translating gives CSSSPEGKTQYF.

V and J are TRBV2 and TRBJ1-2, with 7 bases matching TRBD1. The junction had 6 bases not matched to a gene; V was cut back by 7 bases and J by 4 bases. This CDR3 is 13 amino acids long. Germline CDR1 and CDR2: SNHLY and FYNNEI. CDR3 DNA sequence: TGTGCCAGCAAGGAGGGGACAGTCTATGGCTACACCTTC. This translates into CASKEGTVYGYTF.

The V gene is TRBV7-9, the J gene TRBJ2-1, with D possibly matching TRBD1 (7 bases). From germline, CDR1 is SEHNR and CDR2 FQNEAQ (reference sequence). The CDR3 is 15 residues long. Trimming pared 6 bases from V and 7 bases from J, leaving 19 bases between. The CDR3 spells CASSLSEGARNEQFF. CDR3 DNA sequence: TGTGCCAGCAGTCTGTCGGAGGGGGCTCGTAATGAGCAGTTCTTC.

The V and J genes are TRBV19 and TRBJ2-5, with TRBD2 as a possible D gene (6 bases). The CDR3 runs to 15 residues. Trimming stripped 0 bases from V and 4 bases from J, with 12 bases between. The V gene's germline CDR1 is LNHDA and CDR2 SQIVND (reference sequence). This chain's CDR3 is CASSIDKAGRETQYF. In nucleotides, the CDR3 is TGTGCCAGTAGTATAGATAAGGCGGGACGAGAGACCCAGTACTTC.

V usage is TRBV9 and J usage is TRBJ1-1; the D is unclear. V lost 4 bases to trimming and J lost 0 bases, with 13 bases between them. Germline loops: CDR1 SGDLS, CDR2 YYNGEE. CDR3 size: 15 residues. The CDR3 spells CASSSSLQMNTEAFF. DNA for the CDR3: TGTGCCAGCAGCTCTTCTTTACAGATGAACACTGAAGCTTTCTTT.

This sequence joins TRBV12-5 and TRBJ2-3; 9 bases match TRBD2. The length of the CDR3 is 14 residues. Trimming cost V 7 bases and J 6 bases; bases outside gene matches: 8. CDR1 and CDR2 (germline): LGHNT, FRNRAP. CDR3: CASAAGGRGDTQYF. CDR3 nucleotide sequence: TGTGCTAGTGCAGCGGGAGGCCGAGGGGATACGCAGTATTTT.

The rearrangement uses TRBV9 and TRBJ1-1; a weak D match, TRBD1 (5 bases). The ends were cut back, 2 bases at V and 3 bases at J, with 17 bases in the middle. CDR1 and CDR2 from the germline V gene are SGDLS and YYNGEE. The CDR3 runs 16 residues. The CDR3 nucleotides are TGTGCCAGCAGCGTTTCGGGGGGTTTTGGGTACACTGAAGCTTTCTTT. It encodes CASSVSGGFGYTEAFF. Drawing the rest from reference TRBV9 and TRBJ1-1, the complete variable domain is DSGVTQTPKHLITATGQRVTLRCSPRSGDLSVYWYQQSLDQGLQFLIQYYNGEERAKGNILERFSAQQFPDLHSELNLSSLELGDSALYFCASSVSGGFGYTEAFFGQGTRLTVV.

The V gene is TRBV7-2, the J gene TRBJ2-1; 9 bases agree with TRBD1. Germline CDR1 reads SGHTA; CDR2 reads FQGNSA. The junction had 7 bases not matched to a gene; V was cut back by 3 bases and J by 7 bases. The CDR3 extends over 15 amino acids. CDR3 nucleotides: TGTGCCAGCAGCTTTTCCCCCGGGACAGGGAATGAGCAGTTCTTC. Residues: CASSFSPGTGNEQFF.

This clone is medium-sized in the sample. CDR3 amino acids: CASSPPGDSVNTEAFF. CDR3 sequence (DNA): TGTGCCAGCAGTCCACCCGGGGACAGTGTAAACACTGAAGCTTTCTTT. The chain is built from TRBV6-6 and TRBJ1-1; 7 nucleotides line up with TRBD1. CDR1 MNHNY and CDR2 SVGAGI come from the germline V gene (reference sequence). The CDR3 loop spans 16 amino acids. Germline trimming cut 5 bases from V and 2 bases from J; bases unmatched to any gene: 11.

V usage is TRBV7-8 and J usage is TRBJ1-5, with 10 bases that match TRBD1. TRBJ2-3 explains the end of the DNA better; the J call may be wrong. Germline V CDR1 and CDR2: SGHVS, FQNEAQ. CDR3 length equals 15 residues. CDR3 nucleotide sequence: TGTGCCAGCACCTCGGGACAGGGGCTCGGACAGCCCCAGTATTTT. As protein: CASTSGQGLGQPQYF.

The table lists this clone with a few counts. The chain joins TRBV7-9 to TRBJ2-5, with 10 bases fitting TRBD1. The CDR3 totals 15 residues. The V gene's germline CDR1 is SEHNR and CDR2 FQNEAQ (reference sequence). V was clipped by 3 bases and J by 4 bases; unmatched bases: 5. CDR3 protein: CASSFGTGVGETQYF. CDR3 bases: TGTGCCAGCAGCTTCGGGACAGGGGTCGGAGAGACCCAGTACTTC. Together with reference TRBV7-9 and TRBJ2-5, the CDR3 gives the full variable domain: DTGVSQNPRHKITKRGQNVTFRCDPISEHNRLYWYRQTLGQGPEFLTYFQNEAQLEKSRLLSDRFSAERPKGSFSTLEIQRTEQGDSAMYLCASSFGTGVGETQYFGPGTRLLVL.

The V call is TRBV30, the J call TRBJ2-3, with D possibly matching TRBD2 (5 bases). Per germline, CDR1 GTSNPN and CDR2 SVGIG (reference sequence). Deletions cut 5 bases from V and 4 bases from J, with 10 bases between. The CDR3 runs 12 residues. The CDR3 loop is CAWGAESDTQYF. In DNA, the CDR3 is TGTGCCTGGGGAGCGGAATCAGATACGCAGTATTTT.

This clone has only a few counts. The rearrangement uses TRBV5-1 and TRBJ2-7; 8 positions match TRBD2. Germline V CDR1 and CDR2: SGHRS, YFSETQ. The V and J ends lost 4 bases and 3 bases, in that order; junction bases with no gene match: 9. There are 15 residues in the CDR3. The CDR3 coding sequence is TGCGCCAGCAGCCCCGACGGGCTAGCGGGCTACGAGCAGTACTTC. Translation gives CASSPDGLAGYEQYF. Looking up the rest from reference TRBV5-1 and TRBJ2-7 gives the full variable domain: KAGVTQTPRYLIKTRGQQVTLSCSPISGHRSVSWYQQTPGQGLQFLFEYFSETQRNKGNFPGRFSGRQFSNSRSEMNVSTLELGDSALYLCASSPDGLAGYEQYFGPGTRLTVT.

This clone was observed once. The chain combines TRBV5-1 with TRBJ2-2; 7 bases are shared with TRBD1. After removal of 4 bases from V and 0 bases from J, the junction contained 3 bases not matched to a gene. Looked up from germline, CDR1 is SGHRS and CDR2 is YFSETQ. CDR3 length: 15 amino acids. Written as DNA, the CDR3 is TGCGCCAGCAGCCCGGGGACAGCGAACACCGGGGAGCTGTTTTTT. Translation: CASSPGTANTGELFF.

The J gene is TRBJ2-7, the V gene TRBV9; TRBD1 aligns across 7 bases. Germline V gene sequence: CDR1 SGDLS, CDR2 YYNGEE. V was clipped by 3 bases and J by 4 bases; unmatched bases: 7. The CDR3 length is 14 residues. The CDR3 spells CASSARQGGYEQYF. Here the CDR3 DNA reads TGTGCCAGCAGCGCCAGACAGGGTGGGTACGAGCAGTACTTC.